Described below is a single TCR beta chain sequence and its context. Its antigen is unidentified. V was shortened by 1 base and J by 10 bases, with 8 bases between the two germline ends. The germline gives CDR1 SQVTM, CDR2 ANQGSEA. The CDR3 totals 11 residues. The data belong to a study of T cell repertoires and HLA-DP antigens. Study-wide context: Transduced HeLa cells presented HLA-DP to CD4+ T cells.

Study observations and caveats: Responder cells were total CD4+ cells with a HeLa antigen-presenting system. Average cumulative frequency of previously undetected clones was about 40% against one allele and 45% to 65% against the other.

TCRdb keeps only in-frame clones here, not all; method: immunoSEQ multiplex PCR. The sample lists almost 90,000 clones, 86% occurring once. CD4+ T cells were isolated untouched, about 98% pure. The sequence was obtained from a man aged 45 to 65 in good health and CMV-seronegative. The rearrangement joins TRBV29-1 to TRBJ2-1; D unresolved. The sample consisted of CD4+ T cells from PBMCs. In DNA, the CDR3 is TGCAGCGTTGAAGGGCCGGCGGAGCAGTTCTTC. This translates into CSVEGPAEQFF.